Listed here are 7 T cell receptor beta chains from one sample, sequenced in a study of blood T cell repertoires in COVID-19. Data came from immunoSEQ multiplex PCR; TCRdb stores just in-frame clones and leaves some out. This table has a few hundred thousand clones, roughly 85% appearing once. Sequenced input: peripheral blood. The source is a man aged 60 to 69 who had recovered from COVID-19.

The CDR3 DNA reads TGTGCCAGTAGTCCTCCGCTTAGCGGGAGCGAGACCCAGTACTTC. This translates into CASSPPLSGSETQYF. The chain has TRBV19 and TRBJ2-5; 9 bases map to TRBD2. With 5 bases clipped from V and 5 bases from J, the junction kept 9 bases outside the gene matches. The CDR3 is 15 residues long. The germline V gene has CDR1 LNHDA and CDR2 SQIVND (reference sequence).

The chain links TRBV3-1 (or the pseudogene TRBV3-2) to TRBJ1-1; a possible D gene is TRBD1 (5 bases). The ends were cut back, 2 bases at V and 4 bases at J, with 11 bases in the middle. Germline V gives CDR1 LGHDT, CDR2 YNNKEL (reference sequence). The CDR3 sequence is 14 residues long. The CDR3 DNA reads TGTGCCAGCAGCCAAAAACACGGGGGCACTGAAGCTTTCTTT. Encoded protein: CASSQKHGGTEAFF.

V and J are TRBV12-3 or TRBV12-4 and TRBJ2-2; D gene ambiguous. V lost 8 bases and J 5 bases, leaving 9 bases between the germline ends. CDR3 size: 12 residues. DNA of the CDR3: TGTGCCAGCTTGGAGTTTACCGGGGAGCTGTTTTTT. It is translated as CASLEFTGELFF.

This rearrangement joins TRBV2 to TRBJ2-7; 11 bases fit TRBD1. V trimming: 5 bases; J trimming: 7 bases; junction bases outside the gene matches: 7. Germline assignment: CDR1 SNHLY and CDR2 FYNNEI. The CDR3 has 14 residues. The DNA for the CDR3 is TGTGCCAGCAGTCCCGGGACAGGGGGAAAAGAGCAGTACTTC. Amino acid sequence: CASSPGTGGKEQYF.

Only one count was recorded for this clone. This sequence joins TRBV2 and TRBJ2-7; weak D call: TRBD2 (6 bases). Per germline, CDR1 SNHLY and CDR2 FYNNEI. V lost 10 bases and J 3 bases, leaving 31 bases between the germline ends. This CDR3 has 18 amino acids. CDR3 DNA: TGTGCCACCAAGCATGGGTCATCAAGCAGGAGGGCTTTCTACGAGCAGTACTTC. Protein: CATKHGSSSRRAFYEQYF.

V is TRBV7-2 and J is TRBJ2-3; a weak D match, TRBD2 (6 bases). Germline V gives CDR1 SGHTA, CDR2 FQGNSA. V was clipped by 4 bases and J by 0 bases, with 14 bases between them. CDR3 length equals 16 residues. The CDR3 protein is CASSSGGRSSTDTQYF. The CDR3 DNA reads TGTGCCAGCAGCTCCGGGGGTCGTTCTAGCACAGATACGCAGTATTTT.

The chain is built from TRBV7-9 and TRBJ2-7, with a possible D match to TRBD2 (6 bases). Trimming stripped 2 bases from V and 3 bases from J, with 14 bases between. CDR3 size: 15 residues. Germline loops: CDR1 SEHNR, CDR2 FQNEAQ (reference sequence). CDR3 sequence reads: CASSLWVRERYEQYF. The CDR3 DNA is TGTGCCAGCAGCTTATGGGTTCGGGAGCGCTACGAGCAGTACTTC.